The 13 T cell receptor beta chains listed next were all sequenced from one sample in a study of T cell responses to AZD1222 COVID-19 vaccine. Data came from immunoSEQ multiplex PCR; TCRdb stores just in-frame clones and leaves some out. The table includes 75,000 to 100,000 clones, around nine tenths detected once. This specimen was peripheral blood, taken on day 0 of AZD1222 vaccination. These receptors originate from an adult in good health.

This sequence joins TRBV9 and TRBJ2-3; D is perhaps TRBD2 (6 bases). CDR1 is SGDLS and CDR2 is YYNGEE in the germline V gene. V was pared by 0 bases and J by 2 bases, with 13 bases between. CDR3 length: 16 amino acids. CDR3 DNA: TGTGCCAGCAGCGTAGCTAATAGCGGATACACAGATACGCAGTATTTT. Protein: CASSVANSGYTDTQYF.

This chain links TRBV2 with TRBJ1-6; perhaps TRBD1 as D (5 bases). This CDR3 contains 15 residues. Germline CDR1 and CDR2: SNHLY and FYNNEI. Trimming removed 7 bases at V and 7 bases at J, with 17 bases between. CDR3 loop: CASIRDAGRNSPLHF. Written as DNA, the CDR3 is TGTGCCAGCATCCGGGACGCCGGTCGGAATTCACCCCTCCACTTT.

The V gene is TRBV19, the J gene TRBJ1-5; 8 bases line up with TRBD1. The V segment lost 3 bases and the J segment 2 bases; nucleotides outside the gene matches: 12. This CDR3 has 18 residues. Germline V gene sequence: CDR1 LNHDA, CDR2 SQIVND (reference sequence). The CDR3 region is CASSIWRGRGQGNQPQHF. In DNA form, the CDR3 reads TGTGCCAGTAGTATTTGGAGGGGCAGGGGGCAGGGCAATCAGCCCCAGCATTTT.

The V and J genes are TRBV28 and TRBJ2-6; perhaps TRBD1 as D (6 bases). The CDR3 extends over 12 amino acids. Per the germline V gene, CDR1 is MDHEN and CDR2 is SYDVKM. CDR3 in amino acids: CAAGVGANVLTF. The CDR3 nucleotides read TGTGCAGCAGGGGTTGGGGCCAACGTCCTGACTTTC.

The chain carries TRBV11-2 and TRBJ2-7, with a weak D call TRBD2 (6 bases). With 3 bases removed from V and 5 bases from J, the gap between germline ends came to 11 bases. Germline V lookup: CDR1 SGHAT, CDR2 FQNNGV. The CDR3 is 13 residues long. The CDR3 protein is CASSFGGIDEQYF. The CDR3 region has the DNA TGTGCCAGCAGCTTCGGAGGGATTGACGAGCAGTACTTC.

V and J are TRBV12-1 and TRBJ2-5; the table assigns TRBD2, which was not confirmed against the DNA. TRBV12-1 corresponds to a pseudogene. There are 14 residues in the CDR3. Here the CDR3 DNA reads TGTGCCAGCAACCCCTATGGAGGGCAAGAGACCCAGTACTTC. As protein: CASNPYGGQETQYF.

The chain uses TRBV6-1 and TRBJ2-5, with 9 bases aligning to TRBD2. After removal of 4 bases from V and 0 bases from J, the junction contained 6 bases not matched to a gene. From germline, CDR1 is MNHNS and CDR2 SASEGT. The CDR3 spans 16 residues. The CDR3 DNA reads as TGTGCCAGCAGTGTAGGTACTAGCGGGTACCAAGAGACCCAGTACTTC. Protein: CASSVGTSGYQETQYF.

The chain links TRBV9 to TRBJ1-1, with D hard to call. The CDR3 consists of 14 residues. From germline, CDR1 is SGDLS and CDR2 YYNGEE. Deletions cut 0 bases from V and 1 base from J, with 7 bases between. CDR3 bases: TGTGCCAGCAGCGTAGCTGGGAAGAACACTGAAGCTTTCTTT. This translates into CASSVAGKNTEAFF.

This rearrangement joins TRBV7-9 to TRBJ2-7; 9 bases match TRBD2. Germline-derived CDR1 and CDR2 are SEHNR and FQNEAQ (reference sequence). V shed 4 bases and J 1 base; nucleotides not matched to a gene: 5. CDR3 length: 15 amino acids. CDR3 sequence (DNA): TGTGCCAGCAGCTCCGGACTAGCGAGGTCCTACGAGCAGTACTTC. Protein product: CASSSGLARSYEQYF.

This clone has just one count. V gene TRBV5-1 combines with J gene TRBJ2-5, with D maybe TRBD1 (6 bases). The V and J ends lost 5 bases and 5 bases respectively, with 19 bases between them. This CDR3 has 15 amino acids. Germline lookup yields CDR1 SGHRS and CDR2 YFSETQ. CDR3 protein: CASRQSTTGLETQYF. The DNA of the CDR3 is TGCGCCAGCAGACAATCCACTACAGGGCTGGAGACCCAGTACTTC.

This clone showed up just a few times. As DNA, the CDR3 is TGTGCCAGCAGTGCACCCGGGACAGGGGGCTCTTTCCTCTACGAGCAGTACTTC. Translation gives CASSAPGTGGSFLYEQYF. This chain connects TRBV6-1 to TRBJ2-7; 12 bases match TRBD1. This CDR3 contains 18 residues. The trim removed 4 bases at V and 3 bases at J, leaving 13 bases unmatched. Germline values: CDR1 MNHNS, CDR2 SASEGT.

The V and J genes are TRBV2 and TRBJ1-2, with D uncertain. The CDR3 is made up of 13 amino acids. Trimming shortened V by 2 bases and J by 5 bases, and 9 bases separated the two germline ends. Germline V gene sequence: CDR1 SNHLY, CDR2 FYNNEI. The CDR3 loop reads CASSEQIQYGYTF. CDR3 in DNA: TGTGCCAGCAGTGAACAGATTCAATATGGCTACACCTTC.

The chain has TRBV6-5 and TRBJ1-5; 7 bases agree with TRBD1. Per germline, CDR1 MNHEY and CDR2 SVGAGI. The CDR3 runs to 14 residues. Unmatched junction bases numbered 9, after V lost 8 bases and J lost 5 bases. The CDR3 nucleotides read TGTGCCAGCGGGGGAGGGGGCGGGGATCAGCCCCAGCATTTT. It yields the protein CASGGGGGDQPQHF.